This TCR beta chain was retrieved from a study of neoadjuvant anti-PD-1 for oral cavity cancer (dated by TCRdb to the early 2020s). In terms of the full investigation: Before undergoing curative-intent surgical resection, most patients got three to four biweekly nivolumab doses at 3 mg/kg. Patients without progression received a fourth nivolumab dose around day 43 and underwent definitive surgical resection on days 50-56. Under RECIST 1.1, a patient counted as a responder if showing complete response, partial response or stable disease, and as a non-responder if showing progression. There were 11 to 13 patients in the parent correlative cohort, and the response rate was 30% to 35%. What the study reported, not specific to this receptor: After neoadjuvant nivolumab, T cell clonality (Gini index) in PBMCs was significantly higher in non-responders than in responders. Higher pretreatment blood Treg/Th17 ratios correlated with both higher pretreatment blood TCRbeta clonality and lower post-treatment tumor TCRbeta clonality. Only a few patients per response group were included in the TCR analyses, and the authors called for validation in larger cohorts.

Details on this clone: No cognate antigen has been identified for it. The input lacks base qualities; no much larger clone sits a single base away.

Inclusive of the bounding cysteine and phenylalanine, the CDR3 is 12 residues long. The DNA shown is the 36-base CDR3, in frame from base 1. V ends up 7 bases short and J 11 bases short, with an unmatched junction base count of 6. As encoded in the germline V gene, CDR1 is SNHLY while CDR2 is FYNNEI. For deep sequencing of PBMC libraries, mostly 450 to 600 ng of input genomic DNA was used, and six replicates were run per sample. The immunoSEQ hsTCRbeta kit was used to prepare TCRbeta libraries according to the manufacturer's instructions. The finished libraries were brought together in one pool at around 3.1 nM, which was then read using an Illumina NovaSeq 6000 S4 flow cell. From the authors' description of their analysis: Raw data preprocessing and quality control were performed with the immunoSEQ Analyzer. The analysis was restricted to productive rearrangements, with each unique CDR3 amino acid sequence defining a clonotype. Repertoire clonality was estimated as the Gini-Simpson index, which was computed with the R package tcR. Student's t test was used to compare Gini indices, and Pearson correlation was used to assess associations with tumor size change. TCRdb obtained this table from immuneACCESS and retained in-frame rearrangements with V and J assigned. These tables miss some clones; where compared with another copy, unresolved V genes account for less than half of the shortfall, and the remainder is unexplained. That table gives V, J and clone size, and the DNA gave D and trimming. In this sample the table shows about 14,000 clones, around 62% of which occur a single time. Roughly 2.9% of the sample is taken by the ten largest.

The time point label, as the study defines it: before neoadjuvant nivolumab. The patients had newly diagnosed stage II-IVA oral cavity squamous cell carcinoma and had not received any prior systemic or radiation treatment. The cohort was composed of patients with HPV-negative, locally advanced oral cavity squamous cell carcinoma. Peripheral blood mononuclear cells were analyzed directly and were not maintained or expanded in culture. The samples were drawn from a longitudinal correlative study tied to a single-arm phase II trial testing neoadjuvant nivolumab in oral cavity squamous cell carcinoma. Genomic DNA-based TCRbeta sequencing was performed on subject-matched pre- and post-treatment PBMCs and tumors from three responders and three non-responders. Peripheral blood mononuclear cells were collected before nivolumab treatment and again after treatment, at the time of surgery. The Maxwell RSC DNA from Cells kit was used to isolate genomic DNA from PBMCs.

This sequence was found in a person aged 35-79 years with oral cavity squamous cell carcinoma. This material consisted of PBMCs, taken before nivolumab (anti-PD-1) treatment. The chain links TRBV2 with TRBJ2-3; 10 bases in the junction line up with TRBD2. The CDR3 has the sequence CASTRTSGEQYF. The nucleotide sequence is given as TGTGCCAGCACCAGGACTAGCGGCGAGCAGTATTTT.